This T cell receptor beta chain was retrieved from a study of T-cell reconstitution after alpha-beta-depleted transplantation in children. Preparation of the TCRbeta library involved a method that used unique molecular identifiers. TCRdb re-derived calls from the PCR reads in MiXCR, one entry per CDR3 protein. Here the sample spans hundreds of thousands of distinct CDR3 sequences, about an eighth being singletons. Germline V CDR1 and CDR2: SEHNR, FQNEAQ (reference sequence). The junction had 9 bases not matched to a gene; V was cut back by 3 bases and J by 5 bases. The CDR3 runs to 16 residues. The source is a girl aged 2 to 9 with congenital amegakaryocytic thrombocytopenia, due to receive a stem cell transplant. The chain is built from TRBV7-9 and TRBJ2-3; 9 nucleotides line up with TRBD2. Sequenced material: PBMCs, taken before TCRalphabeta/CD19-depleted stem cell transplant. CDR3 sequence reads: CASSFDRGRAIDTQYF. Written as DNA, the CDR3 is TGTGCCAGCAGCTTCGATCGCGGGAGGGCCATAGATACGCAGTATTTT.